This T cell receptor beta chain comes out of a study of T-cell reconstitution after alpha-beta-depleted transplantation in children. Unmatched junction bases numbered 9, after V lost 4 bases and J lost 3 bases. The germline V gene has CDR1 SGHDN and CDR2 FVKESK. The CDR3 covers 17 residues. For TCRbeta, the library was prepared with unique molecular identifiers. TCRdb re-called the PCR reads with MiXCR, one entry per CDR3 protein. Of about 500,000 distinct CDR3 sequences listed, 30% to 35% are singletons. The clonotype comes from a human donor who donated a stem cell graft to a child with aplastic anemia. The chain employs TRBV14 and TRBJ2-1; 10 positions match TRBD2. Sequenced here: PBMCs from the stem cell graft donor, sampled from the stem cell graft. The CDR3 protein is CASSPSGLAAVYNEQFF. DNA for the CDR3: TGTGCCAGCAGCCCATCTGGACTAGCGGCGGTCTACAATGAGCAGTTCTTC.